This T cell receptor (beta chain) was observed in a study of cytomegalovirus exposure and HLA in healthy donors. 13 Jbeta primers and 60 Vbeta primers were used for the PCR. Assay: immunoSEQ multiplex PCR; the TCRdb copy retains only in-frame clones and omits some. The table has some 170,000 clones, about 86% seen once. Of note for this clone: At one boundary the junction diverges from the germline segment, which might be a read error.

The sequencing sample was made of PBMCs. The origin of this receptor is a woman aged 30 to 39 in good health and CMV-seronegative.

This chain's CDR3 is CSSKPGQANSYEQYF. CDR3 in DNA: TGTTCCAGCAAGCCGGGACAGGCGAACTCCTACGAGCAGTACTTC. This chain links TRBV7-9 with TRBJ2-7, with 8 bases matching TRBD1. Germline CDR1 reads SEHNR; CDR2 reads FQNEAQ (reference sequence). The CDR3 is 15 amino acids.